Below, 32 T cell receptor beta chains from the same sample are listed, as sequenced in a study of cytomegalovirus exposure and HLA in healthy donors. PCR primers comprised 60 Vbeta and 13 Jbeta primers. Profiling relied on immunoSEQ multiplex PCR, and the TCRdb table lists in-frame clones only, not all of them. This sample lists 120,000 to 150,000 clones; its ten largest clones have 1.5% to 2%. Sequenced input: PBMCs. These receptor sequences come from a woman between 45 and 60 years old in good health and CMV-seronegative.

This rearrangement joins TRBV7-3 to TRBJ1-2, with a tentative D call TRBD1 (5 bases). With 8 bases removed from V and 7 bases from J, the gap between germline ends came to 14 bases. Germline-derived CDR1 and CDR2 are SGHTA and FQGTGA. The CDR3 has 12 amino acids. CDR3: CASGARTTGYTF. CDR3 sequence (DNA): TGTGCCAGCGGGGCAAGGACAACTGGCTACACCTTC.

The chain combines TRBV10-2 with TRBJ1-5; D may be TRBD1 (5 bases). Trimming took off 0 bases at V and 7 bases at J, with 10 bases between the two ends. The CDR3 has 14 amino acids. From germline, CDR1 is WSHSY and CDR2 SAAADI. This CDR3 is CASSESTAAQPQHF. CDR3 bases: TGCGCCAGCAGTGAGTCGACAGCCGCACAGCCCCAGCATTTT.

The chain couples TRBV28 to TRBJ1-3, with D perhaps TRBD1 (6 bases). Germline CDR1 is MDHEN and CDR2 is SYDVKM. The CDR3 is made up of 15 amino acids. Trimming removed 3 bases from V and 3 bases from J, with 12 bases in between. CDR3 region: CASSFRGASGNTIYF. The CDR3 DNA is TGTGCCAGCAGTTTCCGGGGGGCGAGTGGAAACACCATATATTTT.

The chain couples TRBV5-1 to TRBJ2-3; 11 nucleotides line up with TRBD2. The CDR3 covers 15 residues. Trimming took 1 base from V and 4 from J; bases not matched to a gene: 2. From germline, CDR1 is SGHRS and CDR2 YFSETQ. CDR3 protein: CASSLTSGSSDTQYF. CDR3 in DNA: TGCGCCAGCAGCTTGACTAGCGGGAGTTCAGATACGCAGTATTTT.

The rearrangement joins TRBV19 to TRBJ1-5; 7 nucleotides agree with TRBD1. The CDR3 runs to 14 residues. V lost 7 bases to trimming and J lost 3 bases; unmatched junction nucleotides: 6. Germline V CDR1 and CDR2: LNHDA, SQIVND (reference sequence). The CDR3 spells CASTTGQTNQPQHF. In DNA form, the CDR3 reads TGTGCCAGTACCACGGGACAGACCAATCAGCCCCAGCATTTT.

The chain combines TRBV19 with TRBJ1-5, with TRBD1 matching over 7 bases. Looked up from germline, CDR1 is LNHDA and CDR2 is SQIVND (reference sequence). The CDR3 totals 13 residues. V lost 5 bases to trimming and J lost 4 bases; unmatched junction nucleotides: 2. The CDR3 reads CASSATGNQPQHF. The CDR3 nucleotides read TGTGCCAGTAGTGCGACAGGGAATCAGCCCCAGCATTTT.

The chain links TRBV6-5 to TRBJ1-5, with D possibly matching TRBD1 (5 bases). The CDR3 runs 13 residues. The germline gives CDR1 MNHEY, CDR2 SVGAGI. Trimming cost V 6 bases and J 7 bases, with 13 bases left between them. The CDR3 loop is CASRGGREQPQHF. CDR3 sequence (DNA): TGTGCCAGCAGGGGGGGGAGGGAACAGCCCCAGCATTTT.

The CDR3 region has the DNA TGTGCCTGGAGAAAACAGGGATCGGACACTGAAGCTTTCTTT. This sequence encodes CAWRKQGSDTEAFF. The rearrangement uses TRBV30 and TRBJ1-1; D is possibly TRBD1 (6 bases). The germline V gene encodes CDR1 GTSNPN and CDR2 SVGIG (reference sequence). This CDR3 has 14 residues. The ends were cut back, 3 bases at V and 3 bases at J, with 14 bases in the middle.

V gene TRBV2 combines with J gene TRBJ1-6; D may be TRBD1 (5 bases). The V end was cut by 8 bases, the J end by 0 bases, with 8 bases between. CDR1 is SNHLY, CDR2 FYNNEI, per germline. This CDR3 region has 14 residues. The CDR3 nucleotides read TGTGCCAGCTCTACAGGCTCCTATAATTCACCCCTCCACTTT. This encodes CASSTGSYNSPLHF.

The V call is TRBV7-9, the J call TRBJ2-1; 9 bases map to TRBD2. This CDR3 is 15 amino acids long. V was pared by 4 bases and J by 6 bases, with 7 bases of the junction left unmatched. The V gene's germline CDR1 is SEHNR and CDR2 FQNEAQ (reference sequence). Here the CDR3 reads CASSSSGRPPNEQFF. CDR3 DNA sequence: TGTGCCAGCAGCTCGAGCGGGAGGCCCCCCAATGAGCAGTTCTTC.

The genes are TRBV15 and TRBJ2-7, with 9 bases that match TRBD1. In germline, CDR1 is LNHNV, CDR2 YYDKDF (reference sequence). There are 14 residues in the CDR3. The trim removed 0 bases at V and 6 bases at J, leaving 3 bases unmatched. The CDR3 DNA follows: TGTGCCACCAGCAGAGAGGGACAGGGCATCGAGCAGTACTTC. Translated, it gives CATSREGQGIEQYF. The full variable domain, rest sourced from reference TRBV15 and TRBJ2-7, is DAMVIQNPRYQVTQFGKPVTLSCSQTLNHNVMYWYQQKSSQAPKLLFHYYDKDFNNEADTPDNFQSRRPNTSFCFLDIRSPGLGDTAMYLCATSREGQGIEQYFGPGTRLTVT.

The V and J genes are TRBV7-2 and TRBJ2-5; 7 bases are shared with TRBD2. This CDR3 is built from 16 residues. Germline V gene lookup returns CDR1 SGHTA and CDR2 FQGNSA. Germline trimming cut 2 bases from V and 3 bases from J; bases unmatched to any gene: 9. CDR3 coding DNA: TGTGCCAGCAGCTTATCGATCAGCGGGGCTAAAGAGACCCAGTACTTC. This translates into CASSLSISGAKETQYF. Filled out from reference TRBV7-2 and TRBJ2-5, the complete variable domain reads GAGVSQSPSNKVTEKGKDVELRCDPISGHTALYWYRQSLGQGLEFLIYFQGNSAPDKSGLPSDRFSAERTGGSVSTLTIQRTQQEDSAVYLCASSLSISGAKETQYFGPGTRLLVL.

This rearrangement joins TRBV5-4 to TRBJ2-5; the match to TRBD2 covers 8 bases. The CDR3 extends over 13 amino acids. From germline, CDR1 is SGHNT and CDR2 YYREEE (reference sequence). V lost 1 base, J lost 4 bases, and 0 bases stayed unmatched. The CDR3 reads CASSLLAGETQYF. In DNA, the CDR3 is TGTGCCAGCAGCTTGCTAGCGGGAGAGACCCAGTACTTC. Looking up the rest from reference TRBV5-4 and TRBJ2-5 gives the full variable domain: ETGVTQSPTHLIKTRGQQVTLRCSSQSGHNTVSWYQQALGQGPQFIFQYYREEENGRGNFPPRFSGLQFPNYSSELNVNALELDDSALYLCASSLLAGETQYFGPGTRLLVL.

The CDR3 loop is CAISAGTGGYEQYF. As DNA, the CDR3 is TGTGCCATCAGTGCGGGGACAGGGGGTTACGAGCAGTACTTC. The genes are TRBV10-3 and TRBJ2-7; 11 bases fit TRBD1. Trimming removed 4 bases from V and 4 bases from J; junction bases left unmatched: 3. The CDR3 consists of 14 residues. The germline V gene encodes CDR1 ENHRY and CDR2 SYGVKD.

The chain has TRBV7-9 and TRBJ1-3; no reliable D call. The germline V gene encodes CDR1 SEHNR and CDR2 FQNEAQ (reference sequence). CDR3 length: 16 residues. V lost 1 base, J lost 0 bases, and 10 bases lay in between. CDR3 in amino acids: CASSLVGGDSGNTIYF. DNA for the CDR3: TGTGCCAGCAGCTTAGTCGGCGGAGACTCTGGAAACACCATATATTTT.

The rearrangement joins TRBV28 to TRBJ1-5; D unclear. V was clipped by 7 bases and J by 0 bases, with 10 bases between them. CDR1 is MDHEN and CDR2 is SYDVKM in the germline V gene. The CDR3 spans 14 residues. The CDR3 loop reads CASIGVYSNQPQHF. The CDR3 DNA follows: TGTGCCAGCATCGGGGTTTATAGCAATCAGCCCCAGCATTTT.

The gene calls are TRBV4-1 and TRBJ2-7; 13 bases match TRBD2. Germline V gene sequence: CDR1 MGHRA, CDR2 YSYEKL. V lost 4 bases, J lost 0 bases, and 6 bases stayed unmatched. This CDR3 has 17 residues. CDR3 sequence: CASSRKGTSGDSYEQYF. CDR3 in DNA: TGCGCCAGCAGCCGGAAGGGGACTAGCGGGGACTCCTACGAGCAGTACTTC.

This chain uses TRBV5-1 with TRBJ1-3, with 9 nucleotides matching TRBD1. The germline V gene encodes CDR1 SGHRS and CDR2 YFSETQ. V gave up 0 bases and J gave up 8 bases; unmatched junction bases: 6. The CDR3 length is 15 residues. Written as DNA, the CDR3 is TGCGCCAGCAGCTTGGCGACAGGGGGGTTATACACCATATATTTT. Translation gives CASSLATGGLYTIYF.

V and J are TRBV27 and TRBJ1-4; weak D call: TRBD1 (5 bases). The CDR3 is 15 residues long. CDR1 is MNHEY, CDR2 SMNVEV, per germline (reference sequence). Trimming pared 5 bases from V and 0 bases from J, leaving 10 bases between. CDR3: CASSLTGATNEKLFF. The CDR3 DNA sequence: TGTGCCAGCAGTCTTACAGGAGCAACTAATGAAAAACTGTTTTTT.

The CDR3: CASSQARGVLSTDTQYF. CDR3 sequence (DNA): TGTGCCAGCAGCCAAGCGCGGGGGGTTCTCAGCACAGATACGCAGTATTTT. The rearrangement uses TRBV4-2 and TRBJ2-3; 8 bases match TRBD2. CDR1 and CDR2 from the germline V gene are LGHNA and YNFKEQ. This CDR3 contains 17 residues. V dropped 1 base and J dropped 0; count of bases not matched to a gene: 6.

This sequence joins TRBV18 and TRBJ2-1; TRBD2 agrees at 7 bases. The V gene's germline CDR1 is KGHSH and CDR2 LQKENI. The junction had 7 bases not matched to a gene; V was cut back by 1 base and J by 4 bases. This CDR3 region has 16 residues. DNA of the CDR3: TGTGCCAGCTCACCACGCCTAGCGGACTTTTACAATGAGCAGTTCTTC. Translation gives CASSPRLADFYNEQFF.

The chain combines TRBV11-2 with TRBJ2-5; 7 nucleotides match TRBD2. Trimming cost V 5 bases and J 4 bases; bases outside gene matches: 7. Per the germline V gene, CDR1 is SGHAT and CDR2 is FQNNGV. CDR3 length: 14 amino acids. For the CDR3, the DNA is TGTGCCAGCAGCCCGCTCGGGGGGTTAGAGACCCAGTACTTC. Its translation is CASSPLGGLETQYF. Full variable domain (rest looked up from reference TRBV11-2 and TRBJ2-5): EAGVAQSPRYKIIEKRQSVAFWCNPISGHATLYWYQQILGQGPKLLIQFQNNGVVDDSQLPKDRFSAERLKGVDSTLKIQPAKLEDSAVYLCASSPLGGLETQYFGPGTRLLVL.

This chain connects TRBV23-1 to TRBJ2-7; D is possibly TRBD2 (5 bases). TRBV23-1 is an open reading frame, and its role is uncertain. The V end lost 4 bases, the J end lost 5 bases, and 15 bases lay between the germline ends. The CDR3 loop spans 14 amino acids. The CDR3 nucleotides read TGCGCCAGCAGTCCGCTTCGGGGTTGGAACGAGCAGTACTTC. The encoded protein is CASSPLRGWNEQYF.

V usage is TRBV28 and J usage is TRBJ2-7; tentatively, D is TRBD1 (5 bases). Germline V gene data show CDR1 as MDHEN and CDR2 as SYDVKM. The CDR3 has 10 residues. The V end was cut by 7 bases, the J end by 8 bases, with 9 bases between. The CDR3 coding sequence is TGTGCCAGCAAAGACAGCCAGCAGTACTTC. This gives the protein CASKDSQQYF.

This chain links TRBV5-1 with TRBJ2-2, with D possibly TRBD2 on 6 matching bases. Trimming removed 3 bases at V and 7 bases at J, with 16 bases between. CDR3 length: 15 residues. In germline, CDR1 is SGHRS, CDR2 YFSETQ. The CDR3 DNA is TGCGCCAGCAGCTCCGGGACTCTCCCCGGCGGGGAGCTGTTTTTT. Protein product: CASSSGTLPGGELFF.

The chain employs TRBV5-1 and TRBJ2-2, with 8 bases identical to TRBD1. CDR3 length: 15 amino acids. V shed 4 bases, J shed 2 bases, and the junction held 4 bases outside the gene matches. CDR1 is SGHRS, CDR2 YFSETQ, per germline. The CDR3 sequence is CASSRDRINTGELFF. For the CDR3, the DNA is TGCGCCAGCAGCAGGGACAGGATAAACACCGGGGAGCTGTTTTTT.

The chain has TRBV7-9 and TRBJ1-1, with 7 bases fitting TRBD1. V trimming: 1 base; J trimming: 4 bases; junction bases outside the gene matches: 3. CDR3 length: 14 amino acids. In germline, CDR1 is SEHNR, CDR2 FQNEAQ (reference sequence). The CDR3 coding sequence is TGTGCCAGCAGCTTAGGGGGACAGACCACTGAAGCTTTCTTT. It codes for CASSLGGQTTEAFF.

The chain joins TRBV5-1 to TRBJ2-2; D may be TRBD1 (5 bases). The CDR3 runs 14 residues. Trimming took off 4 bases at V and 7 bases at J, with 14 bases between the two ends. Germline loops: CDR1 SGHRS, CDR2 YFSETQ. CDR3 residues: CASSPTGPSGELFF. The DNA for the CDR3 is TGCGCCAGCAGCCCTACAGGTCCAAGCGGGGAGCTGTTTTTT.

The V gene is TRBV27, the J gene TRBJ2-3; D perhaps matches TRBD2 (6 bases). CDR1 and CDR2 (germline): MNHEY, SMNVEV (reference sequence). Trimming took 3 bases from V and 0 from J, leaving 10 bases between them. The CDR3 is made up of 15 amino acids. CDR3 coding DNA: TGTGCCAGCAGTTTGGAGGGCTCTAGCACAGATACGCAGTATTTT. It is translated as CASSLEGSSTDTQYF.

The chain employs TRBV7-2 and TRBJ2-7; TRBD1 aligns across 10 bases. Trimming took 5 bases from V and 2 from J; bases not matched to a gene: 6. Looked up from germline, CDR1 is SGHTA and CDR2 is FQGNSA. The CDR3 consists of 15 residues. The CDR3 region is CASSAWDRGPYEQYF. The DNA of the CDR3 is TGTGCCAGCAGCGCGTGGGACAGGGGCCCCTACGAGCAGTACTTC.

The V and J genes are TRBV5-5 and TRBJ2-1; perhaps TRBD2 as D (5 bases). Germline values: CDR1 SGHKS, CDR2 YYEKEE (reference sequence). Trimming pared 0 bases from V and 12 bases from J, leaving 13 bases between. This CDR3 comprises 13 residues. This CDR3 is CASSLGLGMWQFF. The CDR3 nucleotides are TGTGCCAGCAGCTTGGGGCTCGGGATGTGGCAGTTCTTC.

The rearrangement links TRBV11-2 to TRBJ2-1, with no clear D. V lost 9 bases, J lost 0 bases, and 12 bases lay in between. Germline CDR1 reads SGHAT; CDR2 reads FQNNGV. This CDR3 has 14 residues. CDR3 nucleotide sequence: TGTGCCAGTACCGCACTGTCCTCCTACAATGAGCAGTTCTTC. This gives the protein CASTALSSYNEQFF.